The 3 T cell receptor beta chains listed next were all sequenced from one sample in a study of blood T cell repertoires in COVID-19. The table came from immunoSEQ multiplex PCR; TCRdb's copy has only in-frame clones and leaves some out. Of more than 300,000 clones listed, 80% to 90% are singletons. The sample comprised peripheral blood. Receptor source: a woman aged 50 to 60 with COVID-19, enrolled during active disease.

This rearrangement joins TRBV24-1 to TRBJ2-5; 12 bases are shared with TRBD2. CDR3 length: 17 amino acids. Unmatched junction bases numbered 8, after V lost 3 bases and J lost 4 bases. Germline-derived CDR1 and CDR2 are KGHDR and SFDVKD. CDR3 sequence: CATSDALTSGSGETQYF. CDR3 nucleotides: TGTGCCACCAGTGATGCCTTGACTAGCGGGAGTGGAGAGACCCAGTACTTC.

This chain uses TRBV4-1 with TRBJ2-1, with 10 bases that match TRBD2. The CDR3 length is 16 residues. V lost 2 bases and J lost 2; bases outside the gene matches: 3. Germline CDR1 MGHRA, CDR2 YSYEKL. The CDR3 DNA reads as TGCGCCAGCAGCCAACGCACTAGCGGGGCCTACAATGAGCAGTTCTTC. Its translation is CASSQRTSGAYNEQFF.

The genes are TRBV18 and TRBJ2-3; no reliable D call. The germline gives CDR1 KGHSH, CDR2 LQKENI. The V end lost 2 bases, the J end lost 4 bases, and 4 bases lay between the germline ends. The CDR3 is 12 residues long. The DNA for the CDR3 is TGTGCCAGCTCACCATCAGCAGATACGCAGTATTTT. It translates to CASSPSADTQYF.